A selection of T cell receptor beta chains follows, all from one sample in a study of response to subunit inactivated influenza vaccine. TCRdb re-analysed the RT-PCR reads in MiXCR, keeping a single row per CDR3 protein. The sample gives about 500,000 distinct CDR3 sequences, approximately 16% of which show up once; roughly 3.1% is in the top ten. The specimen was CD4+ T cells sorted from PBMCs, collected 23 to 25 months after vaccination. The receptors stem from a man aged 50-75 years who received an inactivated influenza vaccine. Both conserved end residues are part of each CDR3.

V gene	J gene	CDR3 protein
TRBV29-1	TRBJ1-1	CSAGHTLTNTEAFF
TRBV29-1	TRBJ2-3	CSVATSGRVGDTQYF
TRBV12-3/TRBV12-4	TRBJ2-1	CASKPRALYNEQFF
TRBV30	TRBJ2-3	CACHGGAPGTQYF
TRBV10-2	TRBJ2-6	CASRLAGGSGANVLTF
TRBV29-1	TRBJ1-2	CSVEGQTHGYTF
TRBV7-2	TRBJ2-7	CASSFNRELEQYF
TRBV4-1	TRBJ1-2	CASTRAGGDGYTF
TRBV18	TRBJ2-5	CASSPGFKETQYF
TRBV3-1	TRBJ2-3	CASSQDTGGRGDTQYF
TRBV5-1	TRBJ1-1	CASSLGQGMNTEAFF
TRBV10-3	TRBJ1-4	CAIRGQGINEKLFF
TRBV3-1	TRBJ2-2	CASSQHSGNTGELFF
TRBV4-2	TRBJ2-3	CASSQRPGRDTQYF
TRBV5-6	TRBJ1-2	CASSPRRLGDGYTF
TRBV20-1	TRBJ2-5	CSANRDSQETQYF
TRBV14	TRBJ2-5	CASSQERKTQYF
TRBV24-1	TRBJ2-1	CATSDSIYNEQFF
TRBV5-1	TRBJ2-1	CASSRRTSGGAHEQFF
TRBV7-2	TRBJ2-1	CASSLRGGRTNEQFF
TRBV20-1	TRBJ2-5	CSADPQETQYF
TRBV12-5	TRBJ2-2	CASGLSAGTNTGELFF
TRBV29-1	TRBJ2-3	CSVGLTGGRTDTQYF
TRBV20-1	TRBJ2-3	CSARGGQRVGDTQYF
TRBV5-1	TRBJ1-4	CASSAWSTGTNEKLFF
TRBV25-1	TRBJ2-6	CASSESPGAGANVLTF
TRBV27	TRBJ1-5	CASMVQGGLGPQHF
TRBV5-6	TRBJ2-7	CASSFIPGTNYGEQYF
TRBV7-2	TRBJ1-3	CASSAVGGFSGNTIYF
TRBV28	TRBJ2-3	CATWLAASTDTQYF
TRBV25-1	TRBJ2-7	CASSEEGGAFPEQYF
TRBV5-1	TRBJ2-3	CASKGQGVADTQYF
TRBV20-1	TRBJ1-6	CSASMSGTYNSPLHF
TRBV20-1	TRBJ2-3	CSAREGTFYTDTQYF
TRBV28	TRBJ2-7	CASTWGGTYEQYF
TRBV5-1	TRBJ2-7	CASSLLNRDIYEQYF
TRBV5-1	TRBJ2-1	CASSLARDRGTLYNEQFF
TRBV7-8	TRBJ2-1	CASSPRGSGNYNEQFF
TRBV5-1	TRBJ2-7	CASSTGASSYEQYF
TRBV6-2/TRBV6-3	TRBJ2-5	CASSSIRDFLQETQYF
TRBV6-5	TRBJ2-1	CASSYSARGRFDNEQFF
TRBV27	TRBJ2-5	CASSLSLPGRTGTQYF
TRBV7-3	TRBJ2-5	CASSLSPEETQYF
TRBV30	TRBJ2-1	CAWSQQGAVGFF
TRBV11-2	TRBJ2-1	CASSLMAGSGYEQFF
TRBV29-1	TRBJ2-7	CSVVRVHEQYF
TRBV11-2	TRBJ2-1	CASSSTPYNEQFF
TRBV6-5	TRBJ2-3	CASSYSPNSHTDTQYF
TRBV6-2/TRBV6-3	TRBJ2-3	CASSAPRGATSTDTQYF
TRBV30	TRBJ2-5	CAWSEGGRETQYF
TRBV7-9	TRBJ2-3	CASSPRLAEKTDTQYF
TRBV12-3/TRBV12-4	TRBJ1-2	CASSHGQGATRGYTF
TRBV30	TRBJ1-2	CASLRTGTPTNYGYTF
TRBV4-1	TRBJ2-1	CASSQPLHRTNTFMALYNEQFF
TRBV6-2/TRBV6-3	TRBJ2-3	CASSQEGTTDTQYF
TRBV6-1	TRBJ2-3	CASSSARSTDTQYF